The TCR beta chain under discussion was sequenced for a study of blood T cells in healthy people across ages. Next came a second PCR, run for about 6 to 12 cycles, which used a sample-barcoded 5' primer along with a J-beta primer mix. TCRdb re-analysed the 5' RACE reads in MiXCR, keeping a single row per CDR3 protein. The profile shows approximately 1,100,000 distinct CDR3 sequences, around 45% of them singletons. CDR3 length equals 13 residues. The germline CDR1 and CDR2 sequences are LGHDT and YNNKEL (reference sequence). The V and J genes are TRBV3-1 and TRBJ2-7; D is unresolved. Gene TRBJ2-5 matches the end of the DNA better, so the J call may be wrong. The source material was blood. This sequence originates from an older woman in good health. The CDR3 sequence: CASSLISWETQYF. CDR3 nucleotides: TGTGCCAGCAGCCTAATAAGTTGGGAGACCCAGTACTTC.